The sequence of this T cell receptor beta chain was determined in a study of T cells in Graves' hyperthyroidism and ophthalmopathy (dated by TCRdb to about 2019). For context, the study as a whole: Peripheral blood samples were taken at initial diagnosis, before any treatment was given. To identify distinguishing TCR V-J signatures, a discovery cohort of about 95 patients was used, comprising 43 with Graves' ophthalmopathy and some 57 with stable Graves' hyperthyroidism. Whether ophthalmopathy could be predicted prospectively was tested in an independent validation cohort made up of 18 to 20 hyperthyroidism patients plus 17 patients who later progressed to ophthalmopathy. The 100 or so discovery patients were randomly split 7:3 into training and test sets. The study also compared thyroid tissue and blood T-cell repertoires from more than five Graves' hyperthyroidism patients. After sampling, hyperthyroidism patients received methimazole starting at 30 mg daily, and ophthalmopathy patients received high-dose intravenous methylprednisolone. The paper describes TCR Vbeta CDR3 sequencing of 140 or so peripheral blood samples, made up of 40 to 45 ophthalmopathy patients, some 80 hyperthyroidism patients and about 17 progressor patients. The paper's findings and limits, for the study overall: A model built on a 13 V-J signature distinguished ophthalmopathy from stable hyperthyroidism, reaching around 90% sensitivity and 81.08% specificity in cross-validation and 80%/75% in testing. Sample size was not statistically predetermined, and investigators were not blinded to group allocation. Most expanded thyroid clonotypes (frequency above 0.001) were also detected in blood, suggesting blood repertoires may reflect thyroid immune responses. In validation, progression to ophthalmopathy was predicted by the model with 70.59% sensitivity and roughly 72% specificity, a median of approximately 6.5 months before onset.

This clonotype was seen a handful of times. Its antigen remains undetermined. Qualities for individual bases were not recorded, and no much larger clone is one base off. Amplification of TCR beta CDR3 regions was carried out from RNA transcripts. For the first round of RT-PCR on the TCR CDR3, the HTBI primer set was used together with the Qiagen OneStep RT-PCR kit. Libraries were constructed in a second round of multiplex PCR, after which size selection and purification were carried out. Sequencing of the libraries was done on an Illumina HiSeq2000 using paired-end 100 bp reads. In the authors' own workflow: Raw data were processed with SOAPnuke, discarding reads with adapters, uncalled bases, mean Phred below 15, or no exact constant-primer or identifier match. High-quality paired reads were merged using COPE v1.2.5, and each unique nucleotide sequence was defined as a clonotype. MiTCR v1.1 was used to align clonotypes to the IMGT TRBV, TRBD and TRBJ reference segments. Only V-J combinations with frequency above 0.0001, covering approximately 99% of repertoires, were analysed. The TCS score was defined as the ratio of F50 (clonal expansion) to E x V (chaos), calculated using BLOSUM62-based TCRdist between CDR3 peptides within each V-J. Welch's t-statistics and random forest reduced 500 to 550 V-J features to fewer than 15, which were used in a naive Bayes classifier (R e1071). Using fastp at Q25 and MiXCR, TCRdb reprocessed the public reads and kept productive beta chains. Rows are unified per CDR3 protein, each entry keeping the most common DNA and genes. The authors' filters were not applied to this entry. For this sample there are fewer than 600,000 distinct CDR3 sequences; approximately 14% appear just once. The top ten hold around 17% of the sample.

Graves' hyperthyroidism was defined as stable when no progression to ophthalmopathy occurred over 18 months of follow-up. Hyperthyroidism patients were newly diagnosed, had a disease duration of under 2 months, and were aged 18 to 65 years. Any patient with an uncontrolled infection, another autoimmune disease, pregnancy or lactation was excluded. Diagnoses relied on clinical symptoms, serum thyroxine and TRAb, thyroid ultrasound and orbital computed tomography. Ficoll-Paque density gradient centrifugation was used to isolate PBMCs from under 11 ml of fresh peripheral blood. Total RNA was extracted with Trizol reagent, and quality was checked on an Agilent 2100 Bioanalyzer. According to the germline V gene, CDR1 reads SGHTS and CDR2 reads YDEGEE. V and J are truncated by 9 bases and 1 base respectively, leaving an intervening sequence of 17 bases. The CDR3 measures 15 amino acids from cysteine to phenylalanine. Only CDR3 DNA is held: 45 bases, read in frame from base 1.

In this chain, TRBV5-8 is recombined with TRBJ2-4; the D call is possibly TRBD1 or TRBD2, each sharing 5 bases. The clonotype originates from a woman aged 18-29 years with Graves' hyperthyroidism. What was sequenced was blood. CDR3 region: CANNEGEGAKNIQYF. The nucleotide sequence reads TGTGCCAACAACGAAGGAGAGGGGGCCAAAAACATTCAGTACTTC.